The rows below give T cell receptor beta chains drawn from one sample of a study of glioma-infiltrating T cells. One entry per CDR3 protein, called by TCRdb with MiXCR from the multiplex PCR reads. The sample has some 160,000 distinct CDR3 sequences; around 40% are singletons. Sequenced input: glioma tissue, nonneoplastic brain tissue, or PBMCs (not recorded which). The receptors were gathered from a human donor with low-grade glioma or glioblastoma, undergoing nonglioma brain surgery, or in good health (not recorded which). Each CDR3 is given with its conserved first and last residue. A D gene is named only where the DNA matches it firmly. Clone size is shown for a subset of rows, as once, few, many or a class of expanded clone.

TRBV24-1	-	TRBJ2-1	TRBD1	TGTGCCACCAGGAGCGGACAGGGTGGAGGTAATGAGCAGTTCTTC	CATRSGQGGGNEQFF
TRBV4-2	-	TRBJ2-1	-	TGTGCCAGCAGCCAGACTATCGGGCGAAATGAGCAGTTCTTC	CASSQTIGRNEQFF
TRBV28	-	TRBJ2-3	TRBD2	TGTGCCAGCAGTCCGATAGGGAGGGAGGGTCCAGATACGCAGTATTTT	CASSPIGREGPDTQYF
TRBV11-2	-	TRBJ2-1	TRBD2	TGTGCCAGCAGCTTAGATCGGGGGGGCCACAATGAGCAGTTCTTC	CASSLDRGGHNEQFF
TRBV19	-	TRBJ1-5	-	TGTGCCAGTAGTATAAAGGGAGAGGCAAGACAGCCCCAGCATTTT	CASSIKGEARQPQHF
TRBV15	many	TRBJ1-1	-	TGTGCCACCAGCAGAGGGGCCAACTTAGGAGGCACTGAAGCTTTCTTT	CATSRGANLGGTEAFF
TRBV2	many	TRBJ2-7	-	TGTGCTAGCAAGTCATACGAGCAGTACTTC	CASKSYEQYF
TRBV28	many	TRBJ2-7	TRBD1	TGTGCCAGCAGTTGGATACAGGGGAACGAGCAGTACTTC	CASSWIQGNEQYF
TRBV14	-	TRBJ2-1	-	TGTGCCAGCAGCCAAGAGAACTACAATGAGCAGTTCTTC	CASSQENYNEQFF
TRBV14	many	TRBJ1-1	TRBD1	TGTGCCAGCAGTCCGGGACAGATGAACACTGAAGCTTTCTTT	CASSPGQMNTEAFF